The 13 T cell receptor beta chains listed next were all sequenced from one sample in a study of spatial heterogeneity in lung cancer. TCRdb re-called the 5' RACE reads with MiXCR, one entry per CDR3 protein. The sample has approximately 25,000 distinct CDR3 sequences, over 6% seen once; the top ten hold 14%. As for time point: sample taken at primary tumor resection. Unsorted whole RNA of tumor, nontumor lung or frozen PBMC was sequenced. The sample in question was PBMCs, obtained at surgery. The receptors here all came from a male donor with early-stage non-small cell lung cancer.

This clonotype was counted at least ten times. The chain has TRBV3-1 and TRBJ2-7; no clear D. Germline V gene sequence: CDR1 LGHDT, CDR2 YNNKEL (reference sequence). The CDR3 contains 13 residues. The V gene lost 2 bases and the J gene lost 4 bases, with 9 bases spanning the gap. The DNA of the CDR3 is TGTGCCAGCAGCCAACGTAGCCCTTACGAGCAGTACTTC. Encoded protein: CASSQRSPYEQYF.

This clonotype came up many times. This chain links TRBV28 with TRBJ2-5; no clear D gene. The germline gives CDR1 MDHEN, CDR2 SYDVKM. This CDR3 comprises 11 residues. Trimming took 11 bases from V and 1 from J, leaving 8 bases between them. The CDR3 loop is CAVWVQETQYF. CDR3 in DNA: TGTGCCGTTTGGGTCCAAGAGACCCAGTACTTC.

This clonotype was seen at least ten times. This rearrangement joins TRBV7-2 to TRBJ1-2, with a tentative D call TRBD1 (6 bases). The germline V gene encodes CDR1 SGHTA and CDR2 FQGNSA. This CDR3 spans 12 amino acids. Trimming took 6 bases from V and 10 from J, leaving 15 bases between them. CDR3 loop: CASRPTGQDYTF. The CDR3 region has the DNA TGTGCCAGCAGGCCCACAGGGCAGGACTACACCTTC. Supplemented by reference TRBV7-2 and TRBJ1-2, the full variable domain reads GAGVSQSPSNKVTEKGKDVELRCDPISGHTALYWYRQSLGQGLEFLIYFQGNSAPDKSGLPSDRFSAERTGGSVSTLTIQRTQQEDSAVYLCASRPTGQDYTFGSGTRLTVV.

Ten or more counts support this clonotype. This sequence joins TRBV20-1 and TRBJ2-7; D might be TRBD2 (6 bases). The germline gives CDR1 DFQATT, CDR2 SNEGSKA (reference sequence). The length of the CDR3 is 16 residues. V was clipped by 3 bases and J by 6 bases, with 24 bases between them. CDR3 nucleotides: TGCAGTGCTAGCGGGAATGCACTAGCCTTTTCTGTCGAGCAGTACGTC. It is translated as CSASGNALAFSVEQYV.

This chain joins TRBV18 and TRBJ1-1; 11 bases are a match to TRBD1. V was clipped by 3 bases and J by 3 bases; unmatched bases: 9. The CDR3 is 17 amino acids. Germline CDR1 is KGHSH and CDR2 is LQKENI. This CDR3 reads CASSPIGQGASDTEAFF. CDR3 nucleotide sequence: TGTGCCAGCTCACCGATAGGACAGGGGGCATCGGACACTGAAGCTTTCTTT.

At least ten counts were recorded for this clonotype. The genes are TRBV20-1 and TRBJ1-3; D is uncertain. The CDR3 loop spans 12 amino acids. Germline assignment: CDR1 DFQATT and CDR2 SNEGSKA (reference sequence). V was pared by 8 bases and J by 0 bases, with 8 bases between. Here the CDR3 DNA reads TGCAGTTCTTCGAGCTCTGGAAACACCATATATTTT. This encodes CSSSSSGNTIYF.

V gene TRBV3-1 combines with J gene TRBJ2-5; 7 nucleotides line up with TRBD2. The junction had 8 bases not matched to a gene; V was cut back by 4 bases and J by 9 bases. Germline CDR1 LGHDT, CDR2 YNNKEL (reference sequence). The CDR3 is 13 amino acids. In nucleotides, the CDR3 is TGTGCCAGCAGCCTCCTGGGAGGGGAGGCCCAGTACTTC. Protein sequence: CASSLLGGEAQYF.

By frequency in the sample, this clonotype is large (0.1 to 1%). This chain links TRBV4-1 with TRBJ1-1; D remains unclear. The V end lost 0 bases, the J end lost 8 bases, and 7 bases lay between the germline ends. Germline CDR1 MGHRA, CDR2 YSYEKL. The CDR3 extends over 12 amino acids. The CDR3 protein is CASSQDGREAFF. The CDR3 nucleotides are TGCGCCAGCAGCCAAGATGGCAGGGAAGCTTTCTTT.

This clonotype is deemed medium-sized (0.01 to 0.1%). The germline gene is not matched at one end of the junction; a read error may be the cause. The genes are TRBV28 and TRBJ1-1; 7 nucleotides line up with TRBD1. Germline CDR1 reads MDHEN; CDR2 reads SYDVKM. The CDR3 is 12 amino acids. The CDR3 region is CASSSRMGGQPF. The CDR3 nucleotides are TGTGCCAGCAGTTCACGGATGGGGGGACAGCCGTTT.

At least ten counts were recorded for this clonotype. The chain links TRBV20-1 to TRBJ2-1, with D tentatively TRBD1 (6 bases). V dropped 6 bases and J dropped 0 bases, with 12 bases sitting between them. The CDR3 contains 14 residues. Germline CDR1 reads DFQATT; CDR2 reads SNEGSKA (reference sequence). CDR3: CSALDRSSYNEQFF. Written as DNA, the CDR3 is TGCAGTGCACTCGACAGGAGCTCCTACAATGAGCAGTTCTTC.

This clonotype was observed at least ten times. CDR3 DNA sequence: TGTGCCAGCAGCAGCGGACAGGGGAAGAAGGCAGATACGCAGTATTTT. Its protein product is CASSSGQGKKADTQYF. The chain recombines TRBV7-9 with TRBJ2-3; 9 bases line up with TRBD1. The germline V gene encodes CDR1 SEHNR and CDR2 FQNEAQ (reference sequence). The CDR3 is 16 amino acids. V trimming: 5 bases; J trimming: 4 bases; junction bases outside the gene matches: 10.

The CDR3 nucleotides are TGCAGTGCTAGAGAGGGTGCCAGCACAGATACGCAGTATTTT. This encodes CSAREGASTDTQYF. The chain joins TRBV20-1 to TRBJ2-3; D uncertain. V was clipped by 0 bases and J by 0 bases, with 7 bases between them. The CDR3 loop spans 14 amino acids. The germline gives CDR1 DFQATT, CDR2 SNEGSKA (reference sequence).

The V call is TRBV6-5, the J call TRBJ2-7; 7 bases are a match to TRBD1. The CDR3 extends over 13 amino acids. Germline V gives CDR1 MNHEY, CDR2 SVGAGI. V lost 6 bases, J lost 3 bases, and 5 bases stayed unmatched. The chain's CDR3 is CASRGTEIYEQYF. Here the CDR3 DNA reads TGTGCCAGCAGGGGGACAGAAATCTACGAGCAGTACTTC.